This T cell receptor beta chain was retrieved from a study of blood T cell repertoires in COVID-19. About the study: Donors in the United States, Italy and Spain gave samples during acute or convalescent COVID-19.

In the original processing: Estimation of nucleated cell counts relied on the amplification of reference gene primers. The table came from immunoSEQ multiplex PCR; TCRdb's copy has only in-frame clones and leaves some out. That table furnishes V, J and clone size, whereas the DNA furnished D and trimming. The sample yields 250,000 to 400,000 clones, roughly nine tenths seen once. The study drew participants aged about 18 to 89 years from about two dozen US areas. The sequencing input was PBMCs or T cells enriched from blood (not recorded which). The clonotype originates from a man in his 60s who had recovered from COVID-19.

CDR3 residues: CASSQDYGYTF. The CDR3 DNA follows: TGTGCCAGCAGTCAGGACTATGGCTACACCTTC. V and J are TRBV28 and TRBJ1-2, with D unresolved. There are 11 residues in the CDR3. Germline CDR1 MDHEN, CDR2 SYDVKM. Trimming took 5 bases from V and 3 from J, leaving 4 bases between them.